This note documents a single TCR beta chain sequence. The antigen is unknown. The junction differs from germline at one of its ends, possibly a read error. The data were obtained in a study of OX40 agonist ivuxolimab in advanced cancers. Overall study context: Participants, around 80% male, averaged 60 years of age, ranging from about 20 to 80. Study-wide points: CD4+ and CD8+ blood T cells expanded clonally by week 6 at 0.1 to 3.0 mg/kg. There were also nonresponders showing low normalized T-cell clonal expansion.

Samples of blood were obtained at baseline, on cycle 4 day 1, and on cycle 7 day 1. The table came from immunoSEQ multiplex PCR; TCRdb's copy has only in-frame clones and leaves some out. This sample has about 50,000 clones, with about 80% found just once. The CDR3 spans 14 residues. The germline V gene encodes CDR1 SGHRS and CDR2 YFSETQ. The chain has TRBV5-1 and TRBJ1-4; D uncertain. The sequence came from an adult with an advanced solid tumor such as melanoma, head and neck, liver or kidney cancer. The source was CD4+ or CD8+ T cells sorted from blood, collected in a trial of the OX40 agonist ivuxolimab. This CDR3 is CASSLEGSNEKLFF. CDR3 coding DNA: TGCGCCAGCAGTTTGGAGGGATCTAATGAAAAACTGTTTTTT.